The 2 T cell receptor beta chains reported below all come from one sample, sequenced in a study of T-cell reconstitution after alpha-beta-depleted transplantation in children. Unique molecular identifiers were incorporated during preparation of the TCRbeta library. TCRdb analysed the PCR reads with MiXCR anew, one entry per CDR3 protein. The sample contains about 500,000 distinct CDR3 sequences, approximately 10% of which appear only once. Here the sequenced sample was PBMCs, mostly from graft donor cells, taken 180 days after TCRalphabeta/CD19-depleted stem cell transplant. The receptors originated from a female patient aged 2-15 years who had a stem cell transplant for aplastic anemia, so the T cells may come from the graft donor.

In its sample, this clonotype was seen many times. Sequence at one end of the junction differs from germline and may be a read error. The rearrangement joins TRBV7-8 to TRBJ2-1, with 10 bases aligning to TRBD1. Germline V gives CDR1 SGHVS, CDR2 FQNEAQ. CDR3 length equals 14 residues. CDR3 amino acids: CASASEGQGLRRSF. The DNA of the CDR3 is TGTGCCAGCGCTTCCGAGGGACAGGGGCTGCGTCGGTCCTTC.

This clonotype was found a few times. The chain has TRBV6-1 and TRBJ1-3; D gene unclear. Per germline, CDR1 MNHNS and CDR2 SASEGT. Trimming took off 6 bases at V and 0 bases at J, with 9 bases between the two ends. The CDR3 consists of 14 residues. The CDR3 protein is CASSAWPSGNTIYF. CDR3 coding DNA: TGTGCCAGCAGCGCCTGGCCCTCTGGAAACACCATATATTTT.